A selection of T cell receptor beta chains follows, all from one sample in a study of blood T cell repertoires in COVID-19. Sequencing used immunoSEQ multiplex PCR; TCRdb keeps in-frame clones, though not all of them. The sample holds a few hundred thousand clones, more than 75% seen once. Input material: peripheral blood. The receptors were sampled from a man in his forties with active or convalescent COVID-19. The CDR3 runs from the conserved cysteine through the conserved F or W. Size is omitted from some rows. Given values are once, few, many or a class for expanded clones.

>few|TRBV6-4
CASSRGETDTQYF
>-|TRBV7-6
CASSLQGAGRETQYF
>-|TRBV27
CASSPVGVLAGGQETQYF
>-|TRBV7-2
CASSFSTGAYYGYTF
>few|TRBV27
CASSFPRTRTTDTQYF
>-|TRBV30
CAWTSSEAFF
>-|TRBV13
CASSLFFREGIGNEQFF
>-|TRBV5-1
CASSAGSGAETQYF
>-|TRBV21-1
CASSKGDLGGTGGSPLHF
>-|TRBV30
CAWSAQVHTEAFF
>-|TRBV9
CASSVGLRLGAEQFF
>-|TRBV5-4
CASSPGQASEAFF
>many|TRBV27
CASRIQGANEKLFF
>-|TRBV30
CAWSLGGGVVYEQYF
>-|TRBV3-1/TRBV3-2
CASSQVLRNEQFF
>-|TRBV20-1
CSASSGNQPQHF
>-|TRBV28
CASNRRSSNQPQHF
>-|TRBV5-4
CASSSGTGGAAEAFF
>few|TRBV5-6
CASSLTGPYEQYF
>-|TRBV4-1
CASSQDLAASGQPQHF
>-|TRBV28
CASSPTSGGDNEQFF
>-|TRBV28
CASSHGLAGEPDTQYF